The rows below give T cell receptor beta chains drawn from one sample of a study of blood T cell repertoires in COVID-19. Using immunoSEQ multiplex PCR, the repertoire was profiled, and TCRdb retains in-frame clones only, with some absent. Among 35,000 to 50,000 clones listed, about four fifths were seen once. Specimen: peripheral blood. The receptors derive from a woman aged 60-70 years with acute or convalescent COVID-19. Both conserved end residues are part of each CDR3. D genes are given only for firm matches. Size values are once, few and many counts, or a class for expanded clones, and some rows have none.

clone size,J gene,V gene,D gene,CDR3 DNA,CDR3 protein
NA,TRBJ2-1,TRBV6-5,TRBD2,TGTGCCAGCAGTTACCTAGCGGGGGGCTACAATGAGCAGTTCTTC,CASSYLAGGYNEQFF
NA,TRBJ2-7,TRBV7-6,TRBD2,TGTGCCAGCAGCAAACCTTTGACGGGGGGGGCCTACGAGCAGTACTTC,CASSKPLTGGAYEQYF
NA,TRBJ2-1,TRBV20-1,NA,TGCAGTGCTAGTGCGGGGTATGGGAATGAGCAGTTCTTC,CSASAGYGNEQFF
NA,TRBJ2-2,TRBV7-2,NA,TGTGCCAGCAGCCGGAACTACTTGGGCGGGGAGCTGTTTTTT,CASSRNYLGGELFF
few,TRBJ1-1,TRBV15,TRBD1,TGTGCCACCAGCAGGAGGGACAGGGGGCGCGACACTGAAGCTTTCTTT,CATSRRDRGRDTEAFF
NA,TRBJ1-2,TRBV28,TRBD1,TGTGCCAGCAGCTCAGGGGGCAATGGCTACACCTTC,CASSSGGNGYTF
few,TRBJ2-7,TRBV5-5,TRBD1,TGTGCCAGCAGTCCGGGACAGGGGGATCCCGAGCAGTACTTC,CASSPGQGDPEQYF
NA,TRBJ1-4,TRBV19,NA,TGTGCCAGTAGTATAGCCGGCTCACGGGTTGCTAATGAAAAACTGTTTTTT,CASSIAGSRVANEKLFF
NA,TRBJ1-3,TRBV6-5,TRBD1,TGTGCCAGCAGCCGGGACAGGGGCCACACCATATATTTT,CASSRDRGHTIYF
once,TRBJ2-5,TRBV30,NA,TGTGCCTGGGATGGGGGGGACACTAACCAAGAGACCCAGTACTTC,CAWDGGDTNQETQYF
NA,TRBJ1-2,TRBV27,NA,TGTGCCAGCAGATCCACAGGATTCTATGGCTACACCTTC,CASRSTGFYGYTF
NA,TRBJ2-3,TRBV7-3,TRBD2,TGTGCCAGCAGCCAAGCGGGGGGGCTAGATACGCAGTATTTT,CASSQAGGLDTQYF
NA,TRBJ2-3,TRBV6-2/TRBV6-3,TRBD2,TGTGCCAGCAGTTACGAGTGGCTAGCGGGGGGAATCGCGCAAGATACGCAGTATTTT,CASSYEWLAGGIAQDTQYF
NA,TRBJ1-2,TRBV5-4,NA,TGTGCCAGCTCTCCGGGGGGGTCCTCTAACTATGGCTACACCTTC,CASSPGGSSNYGYTF
NA,TRBJ2-2,TRBV6-2/TRBV6-3,TRBD1,TGTGCCAGCAGTTACTGGACAGGGATCGGGGAGCTGTTTTTT,CASSYWTGIGELFF
once,TRBJ1-2,TRBV5-5,TRBD1,TGTGCCAGCAGCTTGGGGACAGGGGGCTATGGCTACACCTTC,CASSLGTGGYGYTF
few,TRBJ1-2,TRBV29-1,NA,TGCAGCTTCCAGGGGATCTATGGCTACACCTTC,CSFQGIYGYTF